Shown below are 27 T cell receptor beta chains from a single sample sequenced in a study of shared T cell receptors in the human thymus. Repertoires were generated with immunoSEQ multiplex PCR, while TCRdb's copy carries only in-frame clones and drops some. The sample lists hundreds of thousands of clones, 70% to 90% occurring once. The sample was also linked to a second study, of human thymus T cells.

The sequenced sample consisted of thymocytes. Receptors originate from a boy younger than two with a congenital heart defect.

This chain uses TRBV5-1 with TRBJ2-7; D call uncertain. Germline V gives CDR1 SGHRS, CDR2 YFSETQ. This CDR3 contains 16 residues. Trimming shortened V by 2 bases and J by 3 bases, and 18 bases separated the two germline ends. The CDR3 coding sequence is TGCGCCAGCAGCTTCGATCCAGACTTTTACGACTACGAGCAGTACTTC. As protein: CASSFDPDFYDYEQYF.

The genes are TRBV6-6 and TRBJ1-5; D might be TRBD1 (5 bases). V was clipped by 0 bases and J by 0 bases, with 6 bases between them. Germline V CDR1 and CDR2: MNHNY, SVGAGI (reference sequence). This CDR3 is 15 amino acids long. The CDR3 region has the DNA TGTGCCAGCAGTTACTCGCAGGGTAGCAATCAGCCCCAGCATTTT. It specifies CASSYSQGSNQPQHF.

The CDR3 sequence is CASSQEAGGDTQYF. Here the CDR3 DNA reads TGCGCCAGCAGCCAAGAGGCAGGGGGAGATACGCAGTATTTT. This chain links TRBV4-3 with TRBJ2-3, with 7 bases fitting TRBD1. Germline V gene lookup returns CDR1 LGHNA and CDR2 YSLEER. The CDR3 runs to 14 residues. The junction had 2 bases not matched to a gene; V was cut back by 0 bases and J by 5 bases.

CDR3 coding DNA: TGTGCCAGCAGCTTAGCCGACAGCTACGAGCAGTACTTC. Translation gives CASSLADSYEQYF. The rearrangement joins TRBV7-2 to TRBJ2-7; maybe TRBD1 (5 bases). The CDR3 consists of 13 residues. With 0 bases removed from V and 3 bases from J, the gap between germline ends came to 6 bases. Germline CDR1 is SGHTA and CDR2 is FQGNSA.

This clone was seen more than once but under ten times. V usage is TRBV28 and J usage is TRBJ1-4; 7 bases align to TRBD1. Unmatched junction bases numbered 19, after V lost 2 bases and J lost 4 bases. This CDR3 has 20 residues. CDR1 is MDHEN and CDR2 is SYDVKM in the germline V gene. The CDR3 loop reads CASSLPTDPKTGPNNEKLFF. CDR3 DNA: TGTGCCAGCAGTTTACCCACAGATCCCAAGACAGGGCCGAATAATGAAAAACTGTTTTTT.

As to this clone: Other DNA sequences in the same sample also yield this CDR3. CDR3 DNA: TGTGCCTGGAGTCTAGGTGGATTACAGGGGGTACCAAGACATTCACCCCTCCACTTT. Its translation: CAWSLGGLQGVPRHSPLHF. The rearrangement uses TRBV30 and TRBJ1-6, with 8 bases identical to TRBD1. Unmatched junction bases numbered 20, after V lost 2 bases and J lost 8 bases. CDR3 length: 19 residues. Germline CDR1 GTSNPN, CDR2 SVGIG (reference sequence).

This rearrangement joins TRBV25-1 to TRBJ2-3; weak D call: TRBD1 (5 bases). Germline V gene data show CDR1 as MGHDK and CDR2 as SYGVNS. The CDR3 sequence is 13 residues long. V was trimmed by 1 base and J by 6 bases, leaving 8 bases between them. In DNA, the CDR3 is TGTGCCAGCAGTGAATCTAAGGGGGATACGCAGTATTTT. It translates to CASSESKGDTQYF.

The chain links TRBV19 to TRBJ2-1; 10 bases are a match to TRBD1. The V and J ends lost 3 bases and 5 bases, in that order; junction bases with no gene match: 4. The CDR3 is made up of 15 amino acids. CDR1 is LNHDA, CDR2 SQIVND, per germline (reference sequence). CDR3 DNA: TGTGCCAGTAGTATTGTGGGACAGGGGAACAATGAGCAGTTCTTC. Translating it yields CASSIVGQGNNEQFF.

The chain links TRBV19 to TRBJ2-7; the match to TRBD1 covers 11 bases. The CDR3 is 12 amino acids. The V gene end was trimmed by 11 bases and the J gene end by 3 bases; junction bases not matched to a gene: 3. Per the germline V gene, CDR1 is LNHDA and CDR2 is SQIVND (reference sequence). The CDR3: CACGTGGYEQYF. The CDR3 DNA reads as TGTGCCTGCGGGACAGGGGGCTACGAGCAGTACTTC.

Here the CDR3 reads CASSYGGSNQPQHF. Written as DNA, the CDR3 is TGTGCCAGCAGTTACGGGGGGAGCAATCAGCCCCAGCATTTT. The rearrangement joins TRBV6-6 to TRBJ1-5; maybe TRBD1 (5 bases). The germline V and J ends were trimmed by 2 bases and 1 base, with 6 bases remaining between them. The CDR3 spans 14 residues. Looked up from germline, CDR1 is MNHNY and CDR2 is SVGAGI (reference sequence).

This clone showed up just once. The J gene is TRBJ2-2, the V gene TRBV5-1; 9 nucleotides agree with TRBD1. The J segment lost 7 bases and the V segment lost 3 bases, leaving 10 bases of the junction unmatched. This CDR3 is built from 16 residues. Germline lookup yields CDR1 SGHRS and CDR2 YFSETQ. The CDR3, as DNA: TGCGCCAGCAGCTGGGGACAGGGATCATCCGTCGGGGAGCTGTTTTTT. As protein: CASSWGQGSSVGELFF.

This chain joins TRBV28 and TRBJ1-4, with D perhaps TRBD1 (6 bases). This CDR3 spans 15 amino acids. Germline loops: CDR1 MDHEN, CDR2 SYDVKM. V was shortened by 6 bases and J by 0 bases, with 11 bases between the two germline ends. CDR3 DNA sequence: TGTGCCAGCAGCCTTCCAGGGGCAACTAATGAAAAACTGTTTTTT. It specifies CASSLPGATNEKLFF.

V usage is TRBV7-8 and J usage is TRBJ2-1; 13 bases map to TRBD2. CDR3 length: 19 residues. With 0 bases clipped from V and 5 bases from J, the junction kept 10 bases outside the gene matches. Germline V gene lookup returns CDR1 SGHVS and CDR2 FQNEAQ. This CDR3 reads CASSLADSWTSGSHNEQFF. CDR3 in DNA: TGTGCCAGCAGCTTAGCAGATAGTTGGACTAGCGGGAGCCACAATGAGCAGTTCTTC.

The rearrangement joins TRBV11-2 to TRBJ2-7; TRBD2 aligns across 7 bases. The CDR3 runs to 15 residues. The germline CDR1 and CDR2 sequences are SGHAT and FQNNGV. The V gene end was trimmed by 5 bases and the J gene end by 0 bases; junction bases not matched to a gene: 7. The CDR3 spells CASSVTSAASYEQYF. The CDR3 nucleotides are TGTGCCAGCAGCGTAACTAGCGCAGCCTCCTACGAGCAGTACTTC.

The rearrangement links TRBV14 to TRBJ1-3, with TRBD1 identical over 7 bases. The germline gives CDR1 SGHDN, CDR2 FVKESK. The ends lost 3 bases at V and 2 bases at J; junction bases unmatched: 7. This CDR3 has 16 amino acids. CDR3 in DNA: TGTGCCAGCAGCCAGAAGATACAGGGGACTGGAAACACCATATATTTT. Protein product: CASSQKIQGTGNTIYF.

The chain couples TRBV4-1 to TRBJ1-1; the D is unclear. V gave up 1 base and J gave up 0 bases, with 9 bases separating them. The germline CDR1 and CDR2 sequences are MGHRA and YSYEKL. The CDR3 covers 15 residues. CDR3 in DNA: TGCGCCAGCAGCCAAGTCCTCCAGATGAACACTGAAGCTTTCTTT. It encodes CASSQVLQMNTEAFF.

The gene calls are TRBV10-3 and TRBJ2-3; 8 nucleotides agree with TRBD2. There are 15 residues in the CDR3. The germline V gene encodes CDR1 ENHRY and CDR2 SYGVKD. Unmatched junction bases numbered 5, after V lost 4 bases and J lost 2 bases. In nucleotides, the CDR3 is TGTGCCATCAGTGGGGTAGCGGGAACCACAGATACGCAGTATTTT. Translation gives CAISGVAGTTDTQYF.

J is TRBJ1-2 and V is TRBV7-2, with no clear D. The CDR3 consists of 13 residues. CDR1 and CDR2 (germline): SGHTA, FQGNSA. The V gene lost 5 bases and the J gene lost 2 bases, with 9 bases spanning the gap. The CDR3 sequence: CASSPTLNYGYTF. CDR3 DNA sequence: TGTGCCAGCAGCCCCACCCTAAACTATGGCTACACCTTC.

The chain carries TRBV7-9 and TRBJ1-1; 11 nucleotides align to TRBD1. V was pared by 3 bases and J by 1 base, with 7 bases of the junction left unmatched. The V gene's germline CDR1 is SEHNR and CDR2 FQNEAQ (reference sequence). The CDR3 consists of 17 residues. The CDR3 reads CASSLSGQGAQNTEAFF. Written as DNA, the CDR3 is TGTGCCAGCAGCTTGAGCGGACAGGGGGCACAGAACACTGAAGCTTTCTTT. The whole variable domain, remainder taken from reference TRBV7-9 and TRBJ1-1, is DTGVSQNPRHKITKRGQNVTFRCDPISEHNRLYWYRQTLGQGPEFLTYFQNEAQLEKSRLLSDRFSAERPKGSFSTLEIQRTEQGDSAMYLCASSLSGQGAQNTEAFFGQGTRLTVV.

The CDR3: CASRILARQVTMNTEAFF. DNA for the CDR3: TGTGCCAGCAGGATCCTAGCCCGACAGGTGACAATGAACACTGAAGCTTTCTTT. J is TRBJ1-1 and V is TRBV7-2, with D possibly TRBD1 on 6 matching bases. The CDR3 is 18 residues long. Trimming took off 6 bases at V and 0 bases at J, with 23 bases between the two ends. Germline V gene lookup returns CDR1 SGHTA and CDR2 FQGNSA.

The J gene is TRBJ2-7, the V gene TRBV20-1; D gene uncertain. Germline V gives CDR1 DFQATT, CDR2 SNEGSKA (reference sequence). The germline V and J ends were trimmed by 3 bases and 0 bases, with 3 bases remaining between them. The CDR3 runs to 11 residues. CDR3 DNA: TGCAGTGCTAGCGGCTCCTACGAGCAGTACTTC. The encoded protein is CSASGSYEQYF.

The genes are TRBV28 and TRBJ2-7; 9 positions agree with TRBD2. Unmatched junction bases numbered 7, after V lost 4 bases and J lost 3 bases. CDR1 is MDHEN and CDR2 is SYDVKM in the germline V gene. The CDR3 has 15 amino acids. The CDR3 DNA reads TGTGCCAGCAGTTCCGGGGCTAGCGGGATCTACGAGCAGTACTTC. This encodes CASSSGASGIYEQYF.

This chain links TRBV27 with TRBJ2-7; tentative D call: TRBD1 (7 bases). This CDR3 has 16 amino acids. The germline V gene has CDR1 MNHEY and CDR2 SMNVEV (reference sequence). Trimming shortened V by 6 bases and J by 3 bases, and 21 bases separated the two germline ends. This chain's CDR3 is CASSLTRTGRIYEQYF. The CDR3, as DNA: TGTGCCAGCAGCCTGACTAGGACAGGTCGTATCTACGAGCAGTACTTC.

The genes are TRBV27 and TRBJ2-1; 16 bases are a match to TRBD2. The CDR3 consists of 15 residues. With 6 bases clipped from V and 9 bases from J, the junction kept 5 bases outside the gene matches. Germline CDR1 reads MNHEY; CDR2 reads SMNVEV (reference sequence). The CDR3 spells CASRGTSGGASEQFF. DNA of the CDR3: TGTGCCAGCAGGGGGACTAGCGGGGGGGCTAGTGAGCAGTTCTTC.

The chain has TRBV30 and TRBJ1-3; D not resolved. The V end lost 1 base, the J end lost 0 bases, and 10 bases lay between the germline ends. The length of the CDR3 is 15 residues. CDR1 is GTSNPN, CDR2 SVGIG, per germline (reference sequence). The CDR3 loop reads CAWSADGNSGNTIYF. CDR3 nucleotides: TGTGCCTGGAGTGCCGACGGGAACTCTGGAAACACCATATATTTT.

As concerns this clone: The same CDR3 arises from other DNA sequences in this sample as well. The chain carries TRBV28 and TRBJ2-1; D possibly corresponds to TRBD2 (5 bases). Germline loops: CDR1 MDHEN, CDR2 SYDVKM. The ends were cut back, 0 bases at V and 7 bases at J, with 7 bases in the middle. This CDR3 region has 13 residues. The CDR3 reads CASSLWGDNEQFF. CDR3 in DNA: TGTGCCAGCAGTTTATGGGGAGATAATGAGCAGTTCTTC. Looking up the rest from reference TRBV28 and TRBJ2-1 gives the full variable domain: DVKVTQSSRYLVKRTGEKVFLECVQDMDHENMFWYRQDPGLGLRLIYFSYDVKMKEKGDIPEGYSVSREKKERFSLILESASTNQTSMYLCASSLWGDNEQFFGPGTRLTVL.

This clone showed up just once. This rearrangement joins TRBV5-4 to TRBJ2-7; 14 nucleotides match TRBD2. Trimming at V came to 4 bases and at J to 3 bases, leaving 9 bases not matched to a gene. CDR1 and CDR2 (germline): SGHNT, YYREEE (reference sequence). This CDR3 spans 17 amino acids. CDR3 bases: TGTGCCAGCAGCCCGAAGACTAGCGGGAGGGCTTACTACGAGCAGTACTTC. It translates to CASSPKTSGRAYYEQYF. Complete variable domain (other parts from reference TRBV5-4 and TRBJ2-7): ETGVTQSPTHLIKTRGQQVTLRCSSQSGHNTVSWYQQALGQGPQFIFQYYREEENGRGNFPPRFSGLQFPNYSSELNVNALELDDSALYLCASSPKTSGRAYYEQYFGPGTRLTVT.